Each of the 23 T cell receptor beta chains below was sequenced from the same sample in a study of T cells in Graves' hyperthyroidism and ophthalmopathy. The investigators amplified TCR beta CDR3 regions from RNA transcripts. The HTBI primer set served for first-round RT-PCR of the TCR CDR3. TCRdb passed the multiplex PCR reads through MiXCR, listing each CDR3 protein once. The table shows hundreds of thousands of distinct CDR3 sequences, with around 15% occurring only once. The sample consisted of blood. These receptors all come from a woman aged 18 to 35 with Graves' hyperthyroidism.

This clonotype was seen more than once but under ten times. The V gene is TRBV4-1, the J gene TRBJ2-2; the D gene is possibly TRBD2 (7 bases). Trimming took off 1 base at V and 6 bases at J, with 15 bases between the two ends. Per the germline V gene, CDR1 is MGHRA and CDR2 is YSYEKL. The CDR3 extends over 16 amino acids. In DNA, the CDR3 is TGCGCCAGCAGCCAAGGGGGGGGCGGGATGGCCGGGGAGCTGTTTTTT. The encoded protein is CASSQGGGGMAGELFF.

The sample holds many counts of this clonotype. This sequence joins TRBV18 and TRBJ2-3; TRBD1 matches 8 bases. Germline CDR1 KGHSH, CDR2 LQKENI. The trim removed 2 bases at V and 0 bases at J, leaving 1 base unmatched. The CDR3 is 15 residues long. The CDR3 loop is CASSPNRGSTDTQYF. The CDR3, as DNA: TGTGCCAGCTCACCAAACAGGGGGAGCACAGATACGCAGTATTTT.

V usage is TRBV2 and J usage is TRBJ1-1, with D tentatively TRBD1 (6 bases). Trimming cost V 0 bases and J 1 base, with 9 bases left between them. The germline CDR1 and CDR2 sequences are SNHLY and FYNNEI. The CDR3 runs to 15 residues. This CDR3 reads CASSEAGASNTEAFF. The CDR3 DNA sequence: TGTGCCAGCAGTGAAGCGGGGGCATCGAACACTGAAGCTTTCTTT. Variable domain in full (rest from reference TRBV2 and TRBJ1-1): EPEVTQTPSHQVTQMGQEVILRCVPISNHLYFYWYRQILGQKVEFLVSFYNNEISEKSEIFDDQFSVERPDGSNFTLKIRSTKLEDSAMYFCASSEAGASNTEAFFGQGTRLTVV.

CDR3 bases: TGTGCCAGCAGTTTATCACCGGGAGCGGGCAATGAGCAGTTCTTC. Protein sequence: CASSLSPGAGNEQFF. This sequence joins TRBV27 and TRBJ2-1; TRBD2 is a possible D gene (6 bases). Trimming removed 0 bases at V and 6 bases at J, with 12 bases between. Germline-derived CDR1 and CDR2 are MNHEY and SMNVEV (reference sequence). This CDR3 is 15 amino acids long.

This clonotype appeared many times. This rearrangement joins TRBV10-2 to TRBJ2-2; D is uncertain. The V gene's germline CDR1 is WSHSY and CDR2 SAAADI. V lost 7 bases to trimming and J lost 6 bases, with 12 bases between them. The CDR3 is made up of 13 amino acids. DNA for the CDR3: TGCGCCAGCACCGTTGGTGGGGCCGGGGAGCTGTTTTTT. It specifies CASTVGGAGELFF.

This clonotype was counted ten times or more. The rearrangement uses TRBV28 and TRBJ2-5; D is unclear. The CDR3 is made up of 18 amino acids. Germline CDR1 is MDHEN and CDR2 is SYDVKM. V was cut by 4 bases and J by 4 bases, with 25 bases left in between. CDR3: CASSSPDRYVQSIETQYF. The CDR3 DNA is TGTGCCAGCAGTTCTCCGGACCGCTACGTACAATCTATAGAGACCCAGTACTTC.

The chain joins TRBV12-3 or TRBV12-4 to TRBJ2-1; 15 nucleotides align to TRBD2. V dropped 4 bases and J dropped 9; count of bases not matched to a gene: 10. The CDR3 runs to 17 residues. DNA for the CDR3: TGTGCCAGCAGTTCCCCCGGACTAGCGGGAGGGCTTTTTGAGCAGTTCTTC. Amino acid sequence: CASSSPGLAGGLFEQFF.

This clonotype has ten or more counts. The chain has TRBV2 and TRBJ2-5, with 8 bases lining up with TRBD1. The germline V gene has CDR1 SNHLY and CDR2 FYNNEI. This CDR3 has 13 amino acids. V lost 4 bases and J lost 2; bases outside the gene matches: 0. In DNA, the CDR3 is TGTGCCAGCAGTGGACAGGGGCAAGAGACCCAGTACTTC. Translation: CASSGQGQETQYF.

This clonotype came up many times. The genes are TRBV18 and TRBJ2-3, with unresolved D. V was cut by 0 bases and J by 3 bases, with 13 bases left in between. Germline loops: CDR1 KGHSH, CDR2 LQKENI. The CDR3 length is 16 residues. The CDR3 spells CASSPPEGHDTDTQYF. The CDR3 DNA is TGTGCCAGCTCACCACCAGAAGGTCACGATACAGATACGCAGTATTTT.

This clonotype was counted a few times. The CDR3 spells CATSRDGAQGQPQHF. The DNA for the CDR3 is TGTGCCACCAGCAGAGATGGGGCCCAGGGGCAGCCCCAGCATTTT. The chain uses TRBV15 and TRBJ1-5; weak D call: TRBD1 (6 bases). Germline CDR1 LNHNV, CDR2 YYDKDF (reference sequence). The CDR3 length is 15 residues. Trimming removed 0 bases from V and 7 bases from J, with 13 bases in between.

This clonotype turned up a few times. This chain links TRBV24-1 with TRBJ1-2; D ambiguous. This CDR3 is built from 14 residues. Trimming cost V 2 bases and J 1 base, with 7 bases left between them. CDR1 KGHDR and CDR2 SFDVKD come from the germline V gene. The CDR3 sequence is CATSDSASNYGYTF. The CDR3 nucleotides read TGTGCCACCAGTGATTCAGCTAGTAACTATGGCTACACCTTC.

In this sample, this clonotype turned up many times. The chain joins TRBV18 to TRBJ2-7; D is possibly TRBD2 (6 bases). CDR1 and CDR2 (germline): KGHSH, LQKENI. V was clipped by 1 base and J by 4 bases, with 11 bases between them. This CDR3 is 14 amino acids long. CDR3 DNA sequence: TGTGCCAGCTCACCACGGGACTCCTATTACGAGCAGTACTTC. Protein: CASSPRDSYYEQYF.

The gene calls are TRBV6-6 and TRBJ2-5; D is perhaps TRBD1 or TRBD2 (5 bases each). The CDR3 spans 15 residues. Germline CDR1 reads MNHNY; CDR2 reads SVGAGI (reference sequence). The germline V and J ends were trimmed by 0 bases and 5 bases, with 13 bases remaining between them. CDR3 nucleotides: TGTGCCAGCAGTTACTCCGGGGCCGTGGGGGAGACCCAGTACTTC. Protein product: CASSYSGAVGETQYF.

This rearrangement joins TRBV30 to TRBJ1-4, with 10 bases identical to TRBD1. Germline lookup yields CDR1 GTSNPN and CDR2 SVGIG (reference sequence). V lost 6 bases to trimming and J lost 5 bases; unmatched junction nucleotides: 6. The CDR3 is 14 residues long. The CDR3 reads CACNDRGLNEKLFF. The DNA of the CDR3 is TGTGCCTGTAATGACAGGGGGCTAAATGAAAAACTGTTTTTT.

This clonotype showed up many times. The CDR3 region is CSARESYEQYF. CDR3 sequence (DNA): TGCAGTGCTAGAGAATCCTACGAGCAGTACTTC. The J gene is TRBJ2-7, the V gene TRBV20-1, with D unclear. The germline V gene has CDR1 DFQATT and CDR2 SNEGSKA (reference sequence). This CDR3 has 11 amino acids. With 0 bases removed from V and 1 base from J, the gap between germline ends came to 1 base.

The CDR3 DNA reads as TGTGCCAGCAGTTTAACCGAGGCCTACGAGCAGTACTTC. This gives the protein CASSLTEAYEQYF. This rearrangement joins TRBV12-3 or TRBV12-4 to TRBJ2-7, with D unresolved. V lost 2 bases and J 2 bases, leaving 7 bases between the germline ends. CDR3 length equals 13 residues.

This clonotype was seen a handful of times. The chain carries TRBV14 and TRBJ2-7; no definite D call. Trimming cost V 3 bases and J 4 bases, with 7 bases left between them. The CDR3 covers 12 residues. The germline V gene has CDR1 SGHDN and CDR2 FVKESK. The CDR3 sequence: CASSQRRYEQYF. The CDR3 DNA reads TGTGCCAGCAGCCAGCGACGGTACGAGCAGTACTTC.

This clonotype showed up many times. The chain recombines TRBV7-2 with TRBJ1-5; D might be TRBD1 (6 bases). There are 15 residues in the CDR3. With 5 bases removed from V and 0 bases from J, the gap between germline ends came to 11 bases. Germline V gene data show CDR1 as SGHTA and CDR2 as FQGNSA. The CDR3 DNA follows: TGTGCCAGCAGCGACAGGACAGCTAGCAATCAGCCCCAGCATTTT. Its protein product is CASSDRTASNQPQHF. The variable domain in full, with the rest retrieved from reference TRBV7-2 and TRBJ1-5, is GAGVSQSPSNKVTEKGKDVELRCDPISGHTALYWYRQSLGQGLEFLIYFQGNSAPDKSGLPSDRFSAERTGGSVSTLTIQRTQQEDSAVYLCASSDRTASNQPQHFGDGTRLSIL.

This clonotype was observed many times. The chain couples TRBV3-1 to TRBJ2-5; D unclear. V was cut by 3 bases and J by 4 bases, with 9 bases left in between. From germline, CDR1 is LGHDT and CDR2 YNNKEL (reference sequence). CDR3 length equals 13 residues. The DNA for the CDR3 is TGTGCCAGCAGCCACCTAAGGATAGAGACCCAGTACTTC. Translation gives CASSHLRIETQYF.

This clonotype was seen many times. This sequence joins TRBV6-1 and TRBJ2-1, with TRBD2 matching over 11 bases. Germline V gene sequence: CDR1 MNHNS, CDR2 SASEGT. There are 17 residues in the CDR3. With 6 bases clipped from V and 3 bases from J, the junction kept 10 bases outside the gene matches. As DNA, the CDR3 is TGTGCCAGCAGAGGGACTAGCGGAAAAGGGGGCTACAATGAGCAGTTCTTC. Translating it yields CASRGTSGKGGYNEQFF.

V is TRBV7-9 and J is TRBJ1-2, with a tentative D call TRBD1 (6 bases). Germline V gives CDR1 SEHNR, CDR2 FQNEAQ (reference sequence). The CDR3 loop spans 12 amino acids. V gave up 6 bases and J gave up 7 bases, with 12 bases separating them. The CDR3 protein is CASSSDRTGYTF. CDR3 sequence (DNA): TGTGCCAGCAGTTCCGACAGGACTGGCTACACCTTC. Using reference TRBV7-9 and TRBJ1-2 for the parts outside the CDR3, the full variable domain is DTGVSQNPRHKITKRGQNVTFRCDPISEHNRLYWYRQTLGQGPEFLTYFQNEAQLEKSRLLSDRFSAERPKGSFSTLEIQRTEQGDSAMYLCASSSDRTGYTFGSGTRLTVV.

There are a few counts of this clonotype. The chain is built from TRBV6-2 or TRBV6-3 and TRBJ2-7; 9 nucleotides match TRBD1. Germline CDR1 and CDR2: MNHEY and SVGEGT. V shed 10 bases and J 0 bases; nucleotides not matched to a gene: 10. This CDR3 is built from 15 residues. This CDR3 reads CATYHAGQGSYEQYF. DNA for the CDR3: TGTGCCACCTACCACGCGGGACAGGGCTCCTACGAGCAGTACTTC.

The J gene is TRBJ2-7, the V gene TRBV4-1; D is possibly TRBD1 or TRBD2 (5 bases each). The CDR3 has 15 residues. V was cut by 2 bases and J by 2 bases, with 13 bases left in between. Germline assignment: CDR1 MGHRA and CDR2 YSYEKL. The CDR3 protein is CASSQTRDRAYEQYF. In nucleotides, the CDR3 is TGCGCCAGCAGCCAAACCCGGGACCGAGCCTACGAGCAGTACTTC.